The following is a T cell receptor beta chain sequence with its context. Its specificity is unknown. The TCR beta library used iRepertoire HTBI primers with Arm-PCR amplification of CDR3. MiXCR was run by TCRdb on the multiplex PCR reads, yielding one entry per CDR3 protein. The sample records 400,000 to 500,000 distinct CDR3 sequences, about a fifth being singletons. Germline V gene data show CDR1 as SGHRS and CDR2 as YFSETQ. Trimming pared 0 bases from V and 4 bases from J, leaving 13 bases between. This CDR3 comprises 15 residues. These data are taken from a study of regulatory T cells in long-lasting Graves disease. Study as a whole: In persistent Graves' disease, antithyroid drugs had been taken for over 5 years and TSH receptor antibodies stayed positive. Study outcomes and limitations: With under 3,500 shared public clonotypes, persistent patients exceeded new patients, who shared 966.

Time point reported: persistent/refractory GD, antithyroid drugs over 5 years with positive TRAb. The authors made the TCR library using RNA they extracted from PBMCs. Graves' disease diagnosis was established per American Thyroid Association guidelines. The EDTA tubes were filled with about 10 milliliters of drawn peripheral blood. The material sequenced was peripheral blood mononuclear cells (PBMCs), taken when the disease was refractory, from a patient treated with antithyroid drugs. The receptor was derived from a female donor with Graves disease. This chain connects TRBV5-1 to TRBJ1-1; possibly TRBD1 for D (5 bases). The DNA for the CDR3 is TGCGCCAGCAGCTTGGCGGGGGTCTCGGGCACTGAAGCTTTCTTT. This sequence encodes CASSLAGVSGTEAFF.